A single TCR beta chain is shown here with its context. The source of the sample is a study of blood T cell repertoires in COVID-19. Repertoires were generated with immunoSEQ multiplex PCR, while TCRdb's copy carries only in-frame clones and drops some. The sample lists around 270,000 clones; over 75% were seen once. Sequencing input: peripheral blood. The TCR was taken from a woman between 45 and 65 years old with acute or convalescent COVID-19.

As DNA, the CDR3 is TGCGCCAGCAGCCACCAACAGGGGGATGTTACTGAAGCTTTCTTT. It codes for CASSHQQGDVTEAFF. The chain employs TRBV4-1 and TRBJ1-1; 8 bases are shared with TRBD1. The length of the CDR3 is 15 residues. Trimming took 3 bases from V and 5 from J; bases not matched to a gene: 8. CDR1 and CDR2 (germline): MGHRA, YSYEKL.